This T cell receptor (beta chain) was profiled in a study of HIV-infected patients and healthy controls. The table lists this clonotype with many counts. Germline loops: CDR1 MNHEY, CDR2 SVGAGI. The CDR3 extends over 14 amino acids. V shed 0 bases and J shed 5 bases, with 10 bases lying between them. Whole blood was used without fractionation, so all unsorted peripheral T cells were included. cDNA was made from approximately 0.55 ug RNA using alpha and beta constant primers. Alpha and beta chain libraries were made separately by chain-specific third strand synthesis with multiplexing indices. TCRdb re-derived calls from the 5' RACE reads in MiXCR, one entry per CDR3 protein. In the table there are about 7,800 distinct CDR3 sequences, 5.5% to 7% of which are singletons.

Sample: blood, taken before antiretroviral therapy. The chain employs TRBV6-5 and TRBJ2-5; D is perhaps TRBD1 or TRBD2 (5 bases each). The sequence came from an adult with HIV infection. The CDR3 DNA is TGTGCCAGCAGTTACTCCCCGGGGCGGGAGACCCAGTACTTC. The encoded protein is CASSYSPGRETQYF.